What follows are 14 T cell receptor beta chains derived from one specimen sequenced in a study of vaccination effects on CD4 cells after COVID-19. The antigens for these receptors are not known. Antigen-specific CD4+ T cells were expanded with viral peptide pools in the ViraFEST assay before sequencing. Culture proceeded for 9 to 11 days, and CD4+ T cells were then isolated. Between March and December 2020, the person had a SARS-CoV-2 infection that PCR confirmed. Sequencing was performed with immunoSEQ multiplex PCR; in TCRdb, only in-frame clones are kept and a portion is missing. Of tens of thousands of clones in the sample, 75% to 85% are singletons; the top ten hold around 40%. Sample: CD4+ T cells from PBMCs cultured with a peptide pool, taken before COVID-19 vaccination. Receptors were obtained from a human donor who had a prior SARS-CoV-2 infection.

The V and J genes are TRBV5-1 and TRBJ1-3; D might be TRBD1 (6 bases). This CDR3 comprises 14 residues. The germline gives CDR1 SGHRS, CDR2 YFSETQ. Between the trimmed V and J ends, which lost 5 bases and 4 bases, there was a span of 13 bases. The CDR3 is CASRSGAEGNTIYF. The DNA for the CDR3 is TGCGCCAGCAGGTCGGGGGCTGAGGGAAACACCATATATTTT.

The V call is TRBV5-4, the J call TRBJ1-3; D is ambiguous. The CDR3 is made up of 16 amino acids. Germline V lookup: CDR1 SGHNT, CDR2 YYREEE (reference sequence). V was cut by 0 bases and J by 7 bases, with 17 bases left in between. CDR3 amino acids: CASSLEVQSQANTIYF. DNA for the CDR3: TGTGCCAGCAGCTTGGAGGTCCAGTCGCAAGCCAACACCATATATTTT.

CDR3 sequence reads: CASSLDRAYYEQYF. The DNA for the CDR3 is TGTGCCAGCAGCTTAGACAGGGCTTACTACGAGCAGTACTTC. This sequence joins TRBV7-8 and TRBJ2-7; possibly TRBD1 for D (6 bases). V shed 1 base and J shed 3 bases, with 10 bases lying between them. Germline CDR1 SGHVS, CDR2 FQNEAQ. CDR3 length: 14 residues.

The genes are TRBV9 and TRBJ2-7; TRBD2 might be the D (5 bases). V was trimmed by 0 bases and J by 6 bases, leaving 10 bases between them. The CDR3 loop spans 13 amino acids. Germline V gene sequence: CDR1 SGDLS, CDR2 YYNGEE. The CDR3 sequence: CASSVASAGEQYF. The CDR3, as DNA: TGTGCCAGCAGCGTAGCCTCGGCGGGCGAGCAGTACTTC.

This clone appeared a single time. V is TRBV29-1 and J is TRBJ1-1; TRBD1 might be the D (6 bases). Trimming removed 6 bases at V and 3 bases at J, with 14 bases between. Germline-derived CDR1 and CDR2 are SQVTM and ANQGSEA. This CDR3 comprises 13 residues. The CDR3 spells CSVEGDLDTEAFF. The CDR3 DNA is TGCAGCGTGGAGGGGGACTTGGACACTGAAGCTTTCTTT.

This sequence joins TRBV5-6 and TRBJ2-5; D might be TRBD1 (5 bases). This CDR3 is 14 amino acids long. Germline CDR1 reads SGHDT; CDR2 reads YYEEEE. V was pared by 0 bases and J by 4 bases, with 10 bases between. DNA of the CDR3: TGTGCCAGCAGCTTGGTCACAGGATTAGAGACCCAGTACTTC. Protein product: CASSLVTGLETQYF.

This clone was detected a few times. V gene TRBV10-3 combines with J gene TRBJ1-1; tentative D call: TRBD1 (6 bases). Trimming cost V 6 bases and J 1 base, with 9 bases left between them. The CDR3 runs to 13 residues. Germline-derived CDR1 and CDR2 are ENHRY and SYGVKD. The CDR3 loop is CAIRPRGNTEAFF. CDR3 DNA: TGTGCCATCAGACCCAGGGGGAACACTGAAGCTTTCTTT.

V gene TRBV7-3 combines with J gene TRBJ2-5; no reliable D call. V dropped 1 base and J dropped 5 bases, with 8 bases sitting between them. The germline V gene has CDR1 SGHTA and CDR2 FQGTGA. This CDR3 comprises 13 residues. For the CDR3, the DNA is TGTGCCAGCAGCTTAAGGCTAAGGGAGACCCAGTACTTC. Translating gives CASSLRLRETQYF.

The chain links TRBV6-5 to TRBJ1-5; possible D gene TRBD1, 5 bases. V lost 6 bases to trimming and J lost 7 bases, with 13 bases between them. The CDR3 is 13 amino acids. CDR1 and CDR2 (germline): MNHEY, SVGAGI. The CDR3 bases are TGTGCCAGCAGCCCAGGGCCCGGCCAGCCCCAGCATTTT. It translates to CASSPGPGQPQHF.

Only a few counts were recorded for this clone. CDR3 sequence: CASSLENYGYTF. CDR3 in DNA: TGTGCCAGCAGCTTAGAAAACTATGGCTACACCTTC. The chain recombines TRBV11-2 with TRBJ1-2, with D hard to call. This CDR3 spans 12 amino acids. V gave up 0 bases and J gave up 2 bases, with 1 base separating them. CDR1 is SGHAT, CDR2 FQNNGV, per germline. Full variable domain (outside the CDR3, taken from reference TRBV11-2 and TRBJ1-2): EAGVAQSPRYKIIEKRQSVAFWCNPISGHATLYWYQQILGQGPKLLIQFQNNGVVDDSQLPKDRFSAERLKGVDSTLKIQPAKLEDSAVYLCASSLENYGYTFGSGTRLTVV.

This clone appeared a few times. The chain couples TRBV19 to TRBJ2-7, with 11 bases that match TRBD1. Losses at the gene ends were 4 bases for V and 5 bases for J; bases not matched to a gene: 16. Germline lookup yields CDR1 LNHDA and CDR2 SQIVND (reference sequence). The CDR3 totals 18 residues. The CDR3 sequence is CASSTTITPGTGGNEQYF. The CDR3 coding sequence is TGTGCCAGTAGTACCACAATAACGCCCGGGACAGGGGGAAACGAGCAGTACTTC.

This chain connects TRBV18 to TRBJ2-2, with D perhaps matching TRBD1 (5 bases). The V end was cut by 5 bases, the J end by 1 base, with 8 bases between. The V gene's germline CDR1 is KGHSH and CDR2 LQKENI. The CDR3 length is 14 residues. CDR3 in amino acids: CASSSQGNTGELFF. CDR3 DNA sequence: TGTGCCAGCTCATCGCAGGGGAACACCGGGGAGCTGTTTTTT.

The chain employs TRBV6-5 and TRBJ2-7, with D possibly TRBD2 on 6 matching bases. The germline V gene encodes CDR1 MNHEY and CDR2 SVGAGI. V lost 6 bases to trimming and J lost 7 bases, with 19 bases between them. There are 14 residues in the CDR3. The CDR3 reads CASRNPETGGEQYF. CDR3 nucleotide sequence: TGTGCCAGCAGGAATCCCGAGACTGGGGGGGAGCAGTACTTC.

V and J are TRBV15 and TRBJ2-7; TRBD2 matches at 7 bases. Germline CDR1 LNHNV, CDR2 YYDKDF (reference sequence). J was trimmed by 3 bases and V by 3 bases; bases with no gene match: 2. The CDR3 covers 13 residues. The CDR3, as DNA: TGTGCCACCAGCAGGGCGGGGGTCTACGAGCAGTACTTC. Translating gives CATSRAGVYEQYF.